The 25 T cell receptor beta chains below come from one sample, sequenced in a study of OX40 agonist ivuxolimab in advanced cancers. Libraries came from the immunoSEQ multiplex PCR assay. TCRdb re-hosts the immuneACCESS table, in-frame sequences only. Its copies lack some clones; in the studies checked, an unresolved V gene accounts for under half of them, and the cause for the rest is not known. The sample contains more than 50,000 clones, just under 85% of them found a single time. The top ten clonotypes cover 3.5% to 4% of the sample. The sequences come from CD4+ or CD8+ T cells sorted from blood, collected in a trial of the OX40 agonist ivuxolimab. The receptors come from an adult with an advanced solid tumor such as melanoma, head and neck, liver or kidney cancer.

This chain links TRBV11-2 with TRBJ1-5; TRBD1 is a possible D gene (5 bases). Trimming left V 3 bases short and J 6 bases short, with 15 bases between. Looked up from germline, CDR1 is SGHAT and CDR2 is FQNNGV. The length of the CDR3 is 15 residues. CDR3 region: CASSLGFGGSQPQHF. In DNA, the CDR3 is TGTGCCAGCAGCTTGGGTTTCGGGGGTAGTCAGCCCCAGCATTTT.

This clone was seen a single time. CDR3 nucleotides: TGTGCCAGCAGCCCGTCCGGCTCCTACAATGAGCAGTTCTTC. Its translation: CASSPSGSYNEQFF. The chain recombines TRBV7-9 with TRBJ2-1, with D unresolved. The germline V gene has CDR1 SEHNR and CDR2 FQNEAQ (reference sequence). The CDR3 is 14 residues long. Deletions cut 5 bases from V and 0 bases from J, with 8 bases between.

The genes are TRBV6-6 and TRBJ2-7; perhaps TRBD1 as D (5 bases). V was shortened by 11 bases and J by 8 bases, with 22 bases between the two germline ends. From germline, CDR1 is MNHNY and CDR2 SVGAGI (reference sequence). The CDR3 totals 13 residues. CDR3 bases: TGTGCCCTAGGGGCACCCACTCTAGAAAAGCAGTACTTC. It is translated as CALGAPTLEKQYF.

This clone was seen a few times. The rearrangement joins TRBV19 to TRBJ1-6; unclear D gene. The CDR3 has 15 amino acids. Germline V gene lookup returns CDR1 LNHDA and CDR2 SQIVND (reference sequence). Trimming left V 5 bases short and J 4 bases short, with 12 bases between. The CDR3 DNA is TGTGCCAGTAGTTCAGGACGGAGTTATAATTCACCCCTCCACTTT. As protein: CASSSGRSYNSPLHF.

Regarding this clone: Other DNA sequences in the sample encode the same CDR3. The CDR3 region is CASTPGGSYYEQYF. The CDR3 DNA is TGTGCCAGCACTCCGGGAGGCAGCTACTACGAGCAGTACTTC. The J gene is TRBJ2-7, the V gene TRBV2, with 7 bases that match TRBD2. With V trimmed by 7 bases and J by 3 bases, 9 bases remained unmatched. Per the germline V gene, CDR1 is SNHLY and CDR2 is FYNNEI. The CDR3 extends over 14 amino acids.

The CDR3 protein is CASSRRTSYGYTF. CDR3 nucleotide sequence: TGTGCCAGCAGCCGACGCACTTCGTATGGCTACACCTTC. This chain joins TRBV28 and TRBJ1-2; D is unclear. V was shortened by 6 bases and J by 5 bases, with 13 bases between the two germline ends. The CDR3 runs to 13 residues. Germline-derived CDR1 and CDR2 are MDHEN and SYDVKM.

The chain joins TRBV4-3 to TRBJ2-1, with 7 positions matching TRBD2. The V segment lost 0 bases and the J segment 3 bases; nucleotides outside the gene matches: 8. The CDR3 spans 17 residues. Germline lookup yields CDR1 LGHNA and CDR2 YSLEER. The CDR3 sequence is CASSQDFVRDYYNEQFF. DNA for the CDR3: TGCGCCAGCAGCCAAGATTTTGTACGGGACTACTACAATGAGCAGTTCTTC.

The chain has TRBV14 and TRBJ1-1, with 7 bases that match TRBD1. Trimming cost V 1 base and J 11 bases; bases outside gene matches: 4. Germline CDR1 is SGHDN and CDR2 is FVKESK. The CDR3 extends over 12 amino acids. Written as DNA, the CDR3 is TGTGCCAGCAGCCAAGGGAGGGGGCACGCTTTCTTT. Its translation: CASSQGRGHAFF.

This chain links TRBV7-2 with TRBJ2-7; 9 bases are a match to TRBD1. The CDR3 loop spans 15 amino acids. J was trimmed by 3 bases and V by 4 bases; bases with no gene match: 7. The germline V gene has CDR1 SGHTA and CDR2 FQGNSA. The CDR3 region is CASSSYGTGNYEQYF. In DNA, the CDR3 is TGTGCCAGCAGCTCCTACGGGACAGGGAACTACGAGCAGTACTTC.

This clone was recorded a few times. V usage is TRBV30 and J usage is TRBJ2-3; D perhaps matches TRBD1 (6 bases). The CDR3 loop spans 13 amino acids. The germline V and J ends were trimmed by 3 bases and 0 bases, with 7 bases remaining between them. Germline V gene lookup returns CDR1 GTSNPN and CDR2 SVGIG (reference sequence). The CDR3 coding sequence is TGTGCCTGGAGAAGGGGGAGCACAGATACGCAGTATTTT. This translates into CAWRRGSTDTQYF.

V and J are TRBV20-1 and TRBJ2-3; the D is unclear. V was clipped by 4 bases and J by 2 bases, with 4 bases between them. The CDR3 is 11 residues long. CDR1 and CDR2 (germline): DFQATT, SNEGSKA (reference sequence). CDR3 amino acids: CSAIDTDTQYF. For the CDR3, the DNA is TGCAGTGCTATCGACACAGATACGCAGTATTTT.

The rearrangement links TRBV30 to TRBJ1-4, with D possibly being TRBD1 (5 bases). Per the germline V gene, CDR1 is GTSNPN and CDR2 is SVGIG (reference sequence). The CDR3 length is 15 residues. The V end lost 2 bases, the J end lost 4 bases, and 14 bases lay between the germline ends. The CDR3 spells CAWSSTSGVNEKLFF. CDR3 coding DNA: TGTGCCTGGAGTAGTACGTCGGGGGTTAATGAAAAACTGTTTTTT.

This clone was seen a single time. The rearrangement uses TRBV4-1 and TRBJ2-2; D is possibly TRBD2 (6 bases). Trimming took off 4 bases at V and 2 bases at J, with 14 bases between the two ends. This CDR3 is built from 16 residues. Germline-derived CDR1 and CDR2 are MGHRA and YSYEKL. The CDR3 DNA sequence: TGCGCCAGCAGCCCTCGGGCGGGACCTAACACCGGGGAGCTGTTTTTT. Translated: CASSPRAGPNTGELFF.

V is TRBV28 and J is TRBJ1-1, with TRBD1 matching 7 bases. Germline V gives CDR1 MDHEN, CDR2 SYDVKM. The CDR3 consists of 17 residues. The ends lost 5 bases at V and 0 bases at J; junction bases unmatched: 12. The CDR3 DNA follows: TGTGCCAGCAGTACCCGGGACAGCCCTTATTTGAACACTGAAGCTTTCTTT. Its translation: CASSTRDSPYLNTEAFF.

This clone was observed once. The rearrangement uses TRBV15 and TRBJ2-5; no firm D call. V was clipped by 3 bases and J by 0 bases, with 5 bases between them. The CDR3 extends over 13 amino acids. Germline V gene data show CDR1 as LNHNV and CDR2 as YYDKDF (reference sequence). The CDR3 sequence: CATSSLYQETQYF. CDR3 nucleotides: TGTGCCACCAGCAGCTTATACCAAGAGACCCAGTACTTC.

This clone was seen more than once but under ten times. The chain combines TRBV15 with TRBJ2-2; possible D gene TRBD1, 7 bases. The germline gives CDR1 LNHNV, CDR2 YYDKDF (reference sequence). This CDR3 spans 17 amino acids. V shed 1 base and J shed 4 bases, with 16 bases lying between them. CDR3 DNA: TGTGCCACCAGCAGAGTTCGTTCAGGGGGGAGCACCGGGGAGCTGTTTTTT. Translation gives CATSRVRSGGSTGELFF.

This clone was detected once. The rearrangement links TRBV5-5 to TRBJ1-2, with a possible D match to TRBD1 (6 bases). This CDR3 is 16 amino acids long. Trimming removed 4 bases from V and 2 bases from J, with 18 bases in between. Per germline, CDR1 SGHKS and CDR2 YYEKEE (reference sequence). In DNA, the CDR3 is TGTGCCAGCAGCCCGCTCCCCCAGGGGTCGAACTATGGCTACACCTTC. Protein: CASSPLPQGSNYGYTF.

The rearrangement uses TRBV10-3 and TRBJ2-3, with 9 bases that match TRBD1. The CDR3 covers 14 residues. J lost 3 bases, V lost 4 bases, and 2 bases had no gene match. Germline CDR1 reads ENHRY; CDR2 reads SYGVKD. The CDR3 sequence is CAISGGQGTDTQYF. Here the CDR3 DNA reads TGTGCCATCAGTGGGGGACAGGGTACAGATACGCAGTATTTT.

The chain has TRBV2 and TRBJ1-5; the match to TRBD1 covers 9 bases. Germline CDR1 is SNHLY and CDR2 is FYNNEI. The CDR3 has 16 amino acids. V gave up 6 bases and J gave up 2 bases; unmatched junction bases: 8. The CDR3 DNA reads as TGTGCCAGCAGAGGACACAGGGGGCCCGGCAATCAGCCCCAGCATTTT. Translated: CASRGHRGPGNQPQHF.

CDR3 amino acids: CASMRGQDGELFF. Written as DNA, the CDR3 is TGCGCCAGCATGAGGGGGCAAGACGGGGAGCTGTTTTTT. The J gene is TRBJ2-2, the V gene TRBV10-2; 7 bases align to TRBD1. Trimming took 7 bases from V and 7 from J; bases not matched to a gene: 6. The CDR3 spans 13 residues. CDR1 is WSHSY and CDR2 is SAAADI in the germline V gene.

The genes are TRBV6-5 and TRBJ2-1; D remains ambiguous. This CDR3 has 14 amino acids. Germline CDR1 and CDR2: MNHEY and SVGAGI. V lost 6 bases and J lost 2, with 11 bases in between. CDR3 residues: CASRLRGPYNEQFF. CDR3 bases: TGTGCCAGCAGACTCCGCGGACCCTACAATGAGCAGTTCTTC.

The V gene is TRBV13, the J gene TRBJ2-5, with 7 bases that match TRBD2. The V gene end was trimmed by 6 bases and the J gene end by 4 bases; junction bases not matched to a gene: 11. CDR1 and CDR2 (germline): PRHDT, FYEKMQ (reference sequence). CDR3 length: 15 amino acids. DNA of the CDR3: TGTGCCAGCAGGATGGGTAGCGGGTATGTAGAGACCCAGTACTTC. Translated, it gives CASRMGSGYVETQYF.

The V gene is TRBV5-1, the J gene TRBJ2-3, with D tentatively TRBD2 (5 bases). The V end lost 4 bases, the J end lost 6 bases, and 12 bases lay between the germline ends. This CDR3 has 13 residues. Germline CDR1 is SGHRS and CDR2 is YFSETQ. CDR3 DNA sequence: TGCGCCAGCAGCCCGGGGTCCGCCGATACGCAGTATTTT. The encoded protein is CASSPGSADTQYF.

In DNA, the CDR3 is TGCGCCAGCAGCCAAGAGGCGTGGGAGACTAGCGGGAGAGCTAACAATGAGCAGTTCTTC. Encoded protein: CASSQEAWETSGRANNEQFF. The chain has TRBV4-3 and TRBJ2-1; 12 bases map to TRBD2. Germline CDR1 LGHNA, CDR2 YSLEER. V gave up 0 bases and J gave up 5 bases; unmatched junction bases: 14. The CDR3 extends over 20 amino acids.

The CDR3 spells CASSAGAVYEQYF. The CDR3 bases are TGTGCCAGCAGTGCGGGGGCAGTTTACGAGCAGTACTTC. This chain connects TRBV27 to TRBJ2-7; a weak D match, TRBD2 (7 bases). Trimming took off 5 bases at V and 4 bases at J, with 12 bases between the two ends. Per the germline V gene, CDR1 is MNHEY and CDR2 is SMNVEV (reference sequence). The CDR3 is made up of 13 amino acids.